The rows below give T cell receptor beta chains drawn from one sample of a study of cytomegalovirus exposure and HLA in healthy donors. Repertoires were generated with immunoSEQ multiplex PCR, while TCRdb's copy carries only in-frame clones and drops some. The sample includes 38,000 or so clones, 90% to 95% of them seen just once. Sequencing was done on a sample of PBMCs. Every receptor here comes from a man aged 18-30 years in good health and CMV-seronegative. Both conserved end residues are part of each CDR3. Fields, in order: CDR3 length, V gene, D gene, J gene, clone size, CDR3 protein, CDR3 DNA. The D gene is left open where the match is weak. Rows may omit the clone size; those that give it use once, few, many or a size class.

CDR3 length: 15
V gene: TRBV27
D gene: .
J gene: TRBJ1-5
clone size: .
CDR3 protein: CASSTLEGSNQPQHF
CDR3 DNA: TGTGCCAGCAGCACCCTCGAGGGAAGCAATCAGCCCCAGCATTTT

CDR3 length: 15
V gene: TRBV2
D gene: .
J gene: TRBJ2-1
clone size: .
CDR3 protein: CASTAGILISNEQFF
CDR3 DNA: TGTGCCAGCACTGCGGGGATATTAATTAGCAATGAGCAGTTCTTC

CDR3 length: 14
V gene: TRBV29-1
D gene: .
J gene: TRBJ1-3
clone size: .
CDR3 protein: CSVGQDDSGNTIYF
CDR3 DNA: TGCAGCGTGGGGCAGGACGACTCTGGAAACACCATATATTTT

CDR3 length: 16
V gene: TRBV6-5
D gene: .
J gene: TRBJ2-7
clone size: .
CDR3 protein: CASSSAAATSPYEQYF
CDR3 DNA: TGTGCCAGCAGTTCCGCGGCAGCGACCTCCCCCTACGAGCAATACTTC

CDR3 length: 16
V gene: TRBV10-1
D gene: TRBD1
J gene: TRBJ1-1
clone size: .
CDR3 protein: CASSTGTGGMNTEAFF
CDR3 DNA: TGCGCCAGCAGTACCGGGACAGGGGGCATGAACACTGAAGCTTTCTTT

CDR3 length: 15
V gene: TRBV7-9
D gene: TRBD1
J gene: TRBJ1-2
clone size: once
CDR3 protein: CASSSGQGAPYGYTF
CDR3 DNA: TGTGCCAGCAGCTCAGGACAGGGGGCGCCCTATGGCTACACCTTC

CDR3 length: 16
V gene: TRBV7-2
D gene: .
J gene: TRBJ1-4
clone size: .
CDR3 protein: CASSLAQYGGEEKLFF
CDR3 DNA: TGTGCCAGCAGCTTAGCCCAGTATGGGGGCGAGGAAAAACTGTTTTTT

CDR3 length: 16
V gene: TRBV7-9
D gene: .
J gene: TRBJ2-2
clone size: .
CDR3 protein: CASSPRPPGDIGELFF
CDR3 DNA: TGTGCCAGCAGCCCCCGTCCTCCAGGGGACATCGGGGAGCTGTTTTTT

CDR3 length: 15
V gene: TRBV5-4
D gene: TRBD1
J gene: TRBJ2-7
clone size: .
CDR3 protein: CASSSRATGDKEQYF
CDR3 DNA: TGTGCCAGCAGCTCGAGGGCAACAGGGGATAAGGAGCAGTACTTC

CDR3 length: 15
V gene: TRBV2
D gene: .
J gene: TRBJ1-5
clone size: .
CDR3 protein: CASSEGRNSNQPQHF
CDR3 DNA: TGTGCCAGCAGTGAAGGCAGGAATAGCAATCAGCCCCAGCATTTT

CDR3 length: 15
V gene: TRBV28
D gene: TRBD1
J gene: TRBJ2-5
clone size: .
CDR3 protein: CASSFGTGVGETQYF
CDR3 DNA: TGTGCCAGCAGTTTTGGGACAGGGGTTGGGGAGACCCAGTACTTC

CDR3 length: 12
V gene: TRBV1
D gene: .
J gene: TRBJ2-3
clone size: .
CDR3 protein: CTIIAGPDTQYF
CDR3 DNA: TGCACCATTATAGCGGGTCCAGATACGCAGTATTTT

CDR3 length: 15
V gene: TRBV7-8
D gene: .
J gene: TRBJ2-5
clone size: .
CDR3 protein: CASSYLGHHQETQYF
CDR3 DNA: TGTGCCAGCAGCTACCTGGGACACCACCAAGAGACCCAGTACTTC

CDR3 length: 12
V gene: TRBV2
D gene: .
J gene: TRBJ2-7
clone size: .
CDR3 protein: CASSRDTYEQYF
CDR3 DNA: TGTGCCAGCAGTCGGGACACCTACGAGCAGTACTTC

CDR3 length: 14
V gene: TRBV9
D gene: TRBD1
J gene: TRBJ2-1
clone size: .
CDR3 protein: CASSVQGVGNEQFF
CDR3 DNA: TGTGCCAGCAGCGTCCAGGGGGTTGGGAATGAGCAGTTCTTC

CDR3 length: 13
V gene: TRBV5-6
D gene: .
J gene: TRBJ1-1
clone size: .
CDR3 protein: CASSRTGRIEAFF
CDR3 DNA: TGTGCCAGCAGCCGTACGGGGAGGATTGAAGCTTTCTTT

CDR3 length: 16
V gene: TRBV21-1
D gene: .
J gene: TRBJ1-1
clone size: .
CDR3 protein: CASSKRSAGWDTEAFF
CDR3 DNA: TGTGCCAGCAGCAAAAGATCGGCGGGTTGGGACACTGAAGCTTTCTTT

CDR3 length: 14
V gene: TRBV18
D gene: TRBD2
J gene: TRBJ2-7
clone size: .
CDR3 protein: CASGETSGAYEQYF
CDR3 DNA: TGTGCCAGCGGCGAGACTAGCGGGGCCTACGAGCAGTACTTC